The clone carrying this T cell receptor (beta chain) showed up many times. Its antigen is not known. As to time point: pre-sensitization, week 0. Treatment indicated: therapeutic diphenylcyclopropenone sensitization with weekly scalp DPC. This sample is drawn from a study of human T cells and chemical hapten exposure. Study results and limitations: Donors had alopecia, so their immune response may differ from healthy people's.

TCRdb reprocessed the RACE reads with MiXCR, giving one entry per CDR3 protein. The profile shows more than 75,000 distinct CDR3 sequences, roughly 8.8% of them singletons. Per germline, CDR1 MNHEY and CDR2 SVGEGT. This CDR3 comprises 15 residues. Between the trimmed V and J ends, which lost 2 bases and 4 bases, there was a span of 14 bases. The clonotype originates from a woman aged 35 to 49 with alopecia areata. Some clones in this sample may be carry-over from other donors' samples. This material consisted of whole blood, taken in connection with sensitization to the hapten diphenylcyclopropenone (DPC). The chain is built from TRBV6-2 or TRBV6-3 and TRBJ1-1; the D gene is possibly TRBD1 (5 bases). The CDR3 loop is CASSYRSSRGTEAFF. In DNA form, the CDR3 reads TGTGCCAGCAGTTACCGTTCGTCGAGGGGCACTGAAGCTTTCTTT.